This T cell receptor beta chain was captured by sequencing in a study of cytomegalovirus exposure and HLA in healthy donors. The V end was cut by 1 base, the J end by 5 bases, with 3 bases between. CDR1 is SGHAT and CDR2 is FQNNGV in the germline V gene. The CDR3 loop spans 12 amino acids. Vbeta (60) and Jbeta (13) primers were used in the PCR. Data came from immunoSEQ multiplex PCR; TCRdb stores just in-frame clones and leaves some out. Counted here are approximately 220,000 clones, about 82% occurring once; the ten biggest clones make up 2.9%. Sequenced: PBMCs. The genes are TRBV11-2 and TRBJ2-1, with D unclear. The TCR originated in a man aged 25-45 years in good health and CMV-seronegative. In DNA, the CDR3 is TGTGCCAGCAGCTTAGCAGACAATGAGCAGTTCTTC. It codes for CASSLADNEQFF.